Below are 19 T cell receptor beta chains sequenced from a single sample in a study of PD-L1 blockade in urothelial cancer. Sample time point: pretreatment peripheral blood. Measured with immunoSEQ multiplex PCR; TCRdb has only the in-frame clones, and not every one. The sample records 30,000 to 40,000 clones, just under 85% being singletons. The sample here was PBMCs, taken around atezolizumab (anti-PD-L1) treatment. These TCRs come from a man older than 75 with urothelial cancer.

This clone occurred a few times. V is TRBV5-1 and J is TRBJ2-5; a possible D gene is TRBD2 (5 bases). The germline V gene encodes CDR1 SGHRS and CDR2 YFSETQ. The CDR3 length is 13 residues. Trimming left V 4 bases short and J 4 bases short, with 11 bases between. The CDR3, as DNA: TGCGCCAGCAGCCGGGGTTTGCGAGAGACCCAGTACTTC. This gives the protein CASSRGLRETQYF. Filled out from reference TRBV5-1 and TRBJ2-5, the complete variable domain reads KAGVTQTPRYLIKTRGQQVTLSCSPISGHRSVSWYQQTPGQGLQFLFEYFSETQRNKGNFPGRFSGRQFSNSRSEMNVSTLELGDSALYLCASSRGLRETQYFGPGTRLLVL.

V is TRBV2 and J is TRBJ2-3, with D possibly TRBD1 on 7 matching bases. The CDR3 spans 14 residues. Between the trimmed V and J ends, which lost 3 bases and 5 bases, there was a span of 12 bases. The germline V gene encodes CDR1 SNHLY and CDR2 FYNNEI. The CDR3 protein is CASSDRGAGDTQYF. CDR3 nucleotides: TGTGCCAGCAGTGACAGGGGGGCAGGAGATACGCAGTATTTT.

CDR3 sequence (DNA): TGCGCCAGCAGCTTGTCCGCAGGGGGCAATCAGCCCCAGCATTTT. Protein: CASSLSAGGNQPQHF. The J gene is TRBJ1-5, the V gene TRBV5-1; TRBD1 is a possible D gene (6 bases). CDR3 length equals 15 residues. Trimming removed 1 base from V and 2 bases from J, with 10 bases in between. Germline V gene sequence: CDR1 SGHRS, CDR2 YFSETQ. Supplemented by reference TRBV5-1 and TRBJ1-5, the full variable domain reads KAGVTQTPRYLIKTRGQQVTLSCSPISGHRSVSWYQQTPGQGLQFLFEYFSETQRNKGNFPGRFSGRQFSNSRSEMNVSTLELGDSALYLCASSLSAGGNQPQHFGDGTRLSIL.

The rearrangement joins TRBV10-3 to TRBJ2-1; D might be TRBD2 (6 bases). Germline CDR1 is ENHRY and CDR2 is SYGVKD. The length of the CDR3 is 16 residues. V was shortened by 4 bases and J by 1 base, with 14 bases between the two germline ends. The CDR3 is CAISGTVAVSYNEQFF. The DNA of the CDR3 is TGTGCCATCAGTGGAACCGTAGCGGTTTCCTACAATGAGCAGTTCTTC.

The rearrangement uses TRBV18 and TRBJ2-1, with D unclear. The CDR3 contains 15 residues. Germline values: CDR1 KGHSH, CDR2 LQKENI. The V end lost 3 bases, the J end lost 3 bases, and 12 bases lay between the germline ends. In DNA form, the CDR3 reads TGTGCCAGCTCACCTACCCTCATCGGCTACAATGAGCAGTTCTTC. As protein: CASSPTLIGYNEQFF.

The chain has TRBV5-1 and TRBJ2-7; 9 bases line up with TRBD1. J gave up 6 bases and V 0 bases, and 1 base lay outside the gene matches. The CDR3 has 13 residues. CDR1 is SGHRS, CDR2 YFSETQ, per germline. CDR3 residues: CASSLGDRVEQYF. Here the CDR3 DNA reads TGCGCCAGCAGCTTGGGGGACAGGGTCGAGCAGTACTTC. Full variable domain (missing parts from reference TRBV5-1 and TRBJ2-7): KAGVTQTPRYLIKTRGQQVTLSCSPISGHRSVSWYQQTPGQGLQFLFEYFSETQRNKGNFPGRFSGRQFSNSRSEMNVSTLELGDSALYLCASSLGDRVEQYFGPGTRLTVT.

The V call is TRBV7-6, the J call TRBJ2-5, with 9 bases lining up with TRBD2. The CDR3 is 14 amino acids. V dropped 4 bases and J dropped 5; count of bases not matched to a gene: 5. Looked up from germline, CDR1 is SGHVS and CDR2 is FNYEAQ. CDR3 DNA: TGTGCCAGCAGCTCTTTTACTAGCGGGGAGACCCAGTACTTC. Its protein is CASSSFTSGETQYF. Using reference TRBV7-6 and TRBJ2-5 for the parts outside the CDR3, the full variable domain is GAGVSQSPRYKVTKRGQDVALRCDPISGHVSLYWYRQALGQGPEFLTYFNYEAQQDKSGLPNDRFSAERPEGSISTLTIQRTEQRDSAMYRCASSSFTSGETQYFGPGTRLLVL.

The V gene is TRBV29-1, the J gene TRBJ2-5; 9 nucleotides match TRBD1. CDR1 is SQVTM and CDR2 is ANQGSEA in the germline V gene. Unmatched junction bases numbered 10, after V lost 7 bases and J lost 4 bases. The CDR3 totals 14 residues. CDR3 in amino acids: CSGGSGTGTETQYF. DNA for the CDR3: TGCAGCGGGGGATCCGGGACAGGGACAGAGACCCAGTACTTC.

The rearrangement joins TRBV10-1 to TRBJ1-1; tentative D call: TRBD1 (6 bases). CDR1 and CDR2 (germline): WNHNN, SYGVQD (reference sequence). The CDR3 loop spans 13 amino acids. V lost 5 bases, J lost 3 bases, and 10 bases lay in between. In nucleotides, the CDR3 is TGCGCCAGCAGTCCCAACAGGGACACTGAAGCTTTCTTT. This encodes CASSPNRDTEAFF.

This chain joins TRBV5-1 and TRBJ1-6; 10 bases align to TRBD1. In germline, CDR1 is SGHRS, CDR2 YFSETQ. This CDR3 is built from 15 residues. V gave up 3 bases and J gave up 9 bases; unmatched junction bases: 6. The CDR3 sequence is CASSSPGQGPSPLHF. CDR3 bases: TGCGCCAGCAGCTCGCCGGGACAGGGGCCTTCACCCCTCCACTTT.

The genes are TRBV5-1 and TRBJ2-1; D possibly corresponds to TRBD2 (6 bases). The germline V and J ends were trimmed by 0 bases and 4 bases, with 11 bases remaining between them. Germline V gives CDR1 SGHRS, CDR2 YFSETQ. The CDR3 contains 15 residues. The CDR3 DNA reads as TGCGCCAGCAGCTTGGTGGCGGGGAGATACAATGAGCAGTTCTTC. As protein: CASSLVAGRYNEQFF.

J is TRBJ2-7 and V is TRBV7-9; 11 bases are shared with TRBD1. The CDR3 runs 12 residues. Germline V lookup: CDR1 SEHNR, CDR2 FQNEAQ (reference sequence). The ends lost 3 bases at V and 8 bases at J; junction bases unmatched: 0. The CDR3 region has the DNA TGTGCCAGCAGCTTGGACAGGGGGCAGCAGTACTTC. Its protein product is CASSLDRGQQYF.

The chain combines TRBV10-3 with TRBJ2-2, with 8 bases matching TRBD2. The CDR3 contains 15 residues. Germline-derived CDR1 and CDR2 are ENHRY and SYGVKD. V lost 3 bases to trimming and J lost 1 base; unmatched junction nucleotides: 1. The CDR3 protein is CAISETSGNTGELFF. As DNA, the CDR3 is TGTGCCATCAGTGAAACTAGCGGGAACACCGGGGAGCTGTTTTTT.

This clone was seen once. The chain carries TRBV5-1 and TRBJ2-7; 9 bases agree with TRBD2. The CDR3 sequence is 15 residues long. The germline CDR1 and CDR2 sequences are SGHRS and YFSETQ. The ends lost 4 bases at V and 2 bases at J; junction bases unmatched: 7. In DNA form, the CDR3 reads TGCGCCAGCAGCCCCGTATCTAGCGGGGCCTACGAGCAGTACTTC. Translating gives CASSPVSSGAYEQYF.

This clone was observed a handful of times. The chain links TRBV27 to TRBJ2-5; D is possibly TRBD2 (6 bases). The CDR3 contains 15 residues. Trimming stripped 7 bases from V and 5 bases from J, with 20 bases between. From germline, CDR1 is MNHEY and CDR2 SMNVEV (reference sequence). Here the CDR3 reads CASMSSGATRETQYF. CDR3 DNA: TGTGCCAGCATGAGTAGCGGAGCTACCAGGGAGACCCAGTACTTC.

The V and J genes are TRBV7-9 and TRBJ2-6; weak D call: TRBD1 (6 bases). Trimming cost V 5 bases and J 6 bases, with 14 bases left between them. CDR3 length: 15 residues. The V gene's germline CDR1 is SEHNR and CDR2 FQNEAQ (reference sequence). The CDR3 sequence is CASSQSQGLANVLTF. For the CDR3, the DNA is TGTGCCAGCAGCCAGTCCCAGGGGCTGGCCAACGTCCTGACTTTC.

The chain recombines TRBV5-1 with TRBJ2-5; D is possibly TRBD2 (5 bases). The length of the CDR3 is 17 residues. The germline V and J ends were trimmed by 1 base and 2 bases, with 18 bases remaining between them. CDR1 and CDR2 from the germline V gene are SGHRS and YFSETQ. CDR3 region: CASSLSTRGLKQETQYF. The CDR3 nucleotides read TGCGCCAGCAGCTTGTCAACCCGCGGGCTAAAGCAAGAGACCCAGTACTTC.

This rearrangement joins TRBV30 to TRBJ1-4, with 7 bases aligning to TRBD1. Germline V gene data show CDR1 as GTSNPN and CDR2 as SVGIG (reference sequence). The V gene end was trimmed by 8 bases and the J gene end by 5 bases; junction bases not matched to a gene: 11. The CDR3 loop spans 14 amino acids. CDR3 loop: CAGLPGGSNEKLFF. The DNA for the CDR3 is TGTGCCGGCCTTCCAGGGGGGTCCAATGAAAAACTGTTTTTT.

The rearrangement joins TRBV5-6 to TRBJ1-3; TRBD1 matches 8 bases. CDR1 and CDR2 (germline): SGHDT, YYEEEE. The CDR3 loop spans 16 amino acids. The V segment lost 0 bases and the J segment 3 bases; nucleotides outside the gene matches: 5. The DNA for the CDR3 is TGTGCCAGCAGCTTGGCCCCGACAGGGGATGGAAACACCATATATTTT. It yields the protein CASSLAPTGDGNTIYF.